A selection of T cell receptor beta chains follows, all from one sample in a study of blood T cell repertoires in COVID-19. TCRdb keeps only in-frame clones here, not all; method: immunoSEQ multiplex PCR. The sample has some 270,000 clones; about four fifths are singletons. Material: PBMCs or T cells enriched from blood (not recorded which). Receptor source: a man aged 50 to 60 who had recovered from COVID-19. Each CDR3 is given with its conserved first and last residue. Each record gives: J gene, clone size, V gene, CDR3 protein. Not every row has a clone size; where given, it reads once, few, many or a size class.

>TRBJ2-2|NA|TRBV7-3
CASRIGRDTGELFF
>TRBJ2-5|NA|TRBV9
CASSVANQQETQYF
>TRBJ1-1|NA|TRBV7-9
CASSSSTTGGVYDDTEAFF
>TRBJ1-6|NA|TRBV16
CASSQYWTGSGSPLHF
>TRBJ2-7|NA|TRBV6-2/TRBV6-3
CASSYSRGPTYEQYF
>TRBJ2-7|once|TRBV6-5
CASSSPGLVSYEQYF
>TRBJ2-5|NA|TRBV28
CASIRTSGSSYDGETQYF
>TRBJ2-4|NA|TRBV19
CASSLADRALAKNIQYF
>TRBJ2-3|NA|TRBV11-3
CASSLVWTGTSGRGTDTQYF
>TRBJ2-7|NA|TRBV19
CASSNPPSNHEQYF
>TRBJ2-2|many|TRBV5-1
CASSGGLDTGELFF
>TRBJ1-2|NA|TRBV9
CASSVVGGNYGYTF
>TRBJ2-4|NA|TRBV7-2
CASSEEGVAKNIQYF
>TRBJ2-2|NA|TRBV11-2
CASSPIVQTTGELFF
>TRBJ2-1|NA|TRBV10-3
CAISDLGGGDEQFF
>TRBJ1-5|NA|TRBV18
CASSPPQARNQPQHF
>TRBJ2-3|NA|TRBV24-1
CATSDLGTGKKDTQYF
>TRBJ1-5|NA|TRBV7-9
CASSTTSGRGGNQPQHF